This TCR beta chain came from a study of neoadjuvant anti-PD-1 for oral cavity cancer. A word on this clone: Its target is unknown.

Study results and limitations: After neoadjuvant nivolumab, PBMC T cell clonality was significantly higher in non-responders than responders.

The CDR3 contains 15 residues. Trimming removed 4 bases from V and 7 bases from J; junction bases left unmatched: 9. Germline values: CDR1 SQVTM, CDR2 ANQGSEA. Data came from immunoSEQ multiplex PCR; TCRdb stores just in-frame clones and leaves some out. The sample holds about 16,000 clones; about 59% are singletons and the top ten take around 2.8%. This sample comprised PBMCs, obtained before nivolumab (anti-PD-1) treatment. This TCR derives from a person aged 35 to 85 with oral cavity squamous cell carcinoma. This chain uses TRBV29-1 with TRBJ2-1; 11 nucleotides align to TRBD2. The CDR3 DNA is TGCAGCGTTGTAGCTAGCGGGAGGCGCGATAATGAGCAGTTCTTC. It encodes CSVVASGRRDNEQFF.